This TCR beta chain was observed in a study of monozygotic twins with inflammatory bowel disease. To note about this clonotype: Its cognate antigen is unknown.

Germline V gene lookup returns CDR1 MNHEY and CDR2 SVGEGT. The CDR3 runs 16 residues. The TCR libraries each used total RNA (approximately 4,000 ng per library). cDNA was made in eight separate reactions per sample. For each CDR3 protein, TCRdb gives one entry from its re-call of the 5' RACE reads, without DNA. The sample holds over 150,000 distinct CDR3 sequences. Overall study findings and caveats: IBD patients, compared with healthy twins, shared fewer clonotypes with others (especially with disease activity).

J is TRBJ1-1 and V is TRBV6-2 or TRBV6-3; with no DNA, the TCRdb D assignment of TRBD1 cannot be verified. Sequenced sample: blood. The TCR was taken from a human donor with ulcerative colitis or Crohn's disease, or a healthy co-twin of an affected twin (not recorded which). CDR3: CASSYPGTTMNTEAFF.